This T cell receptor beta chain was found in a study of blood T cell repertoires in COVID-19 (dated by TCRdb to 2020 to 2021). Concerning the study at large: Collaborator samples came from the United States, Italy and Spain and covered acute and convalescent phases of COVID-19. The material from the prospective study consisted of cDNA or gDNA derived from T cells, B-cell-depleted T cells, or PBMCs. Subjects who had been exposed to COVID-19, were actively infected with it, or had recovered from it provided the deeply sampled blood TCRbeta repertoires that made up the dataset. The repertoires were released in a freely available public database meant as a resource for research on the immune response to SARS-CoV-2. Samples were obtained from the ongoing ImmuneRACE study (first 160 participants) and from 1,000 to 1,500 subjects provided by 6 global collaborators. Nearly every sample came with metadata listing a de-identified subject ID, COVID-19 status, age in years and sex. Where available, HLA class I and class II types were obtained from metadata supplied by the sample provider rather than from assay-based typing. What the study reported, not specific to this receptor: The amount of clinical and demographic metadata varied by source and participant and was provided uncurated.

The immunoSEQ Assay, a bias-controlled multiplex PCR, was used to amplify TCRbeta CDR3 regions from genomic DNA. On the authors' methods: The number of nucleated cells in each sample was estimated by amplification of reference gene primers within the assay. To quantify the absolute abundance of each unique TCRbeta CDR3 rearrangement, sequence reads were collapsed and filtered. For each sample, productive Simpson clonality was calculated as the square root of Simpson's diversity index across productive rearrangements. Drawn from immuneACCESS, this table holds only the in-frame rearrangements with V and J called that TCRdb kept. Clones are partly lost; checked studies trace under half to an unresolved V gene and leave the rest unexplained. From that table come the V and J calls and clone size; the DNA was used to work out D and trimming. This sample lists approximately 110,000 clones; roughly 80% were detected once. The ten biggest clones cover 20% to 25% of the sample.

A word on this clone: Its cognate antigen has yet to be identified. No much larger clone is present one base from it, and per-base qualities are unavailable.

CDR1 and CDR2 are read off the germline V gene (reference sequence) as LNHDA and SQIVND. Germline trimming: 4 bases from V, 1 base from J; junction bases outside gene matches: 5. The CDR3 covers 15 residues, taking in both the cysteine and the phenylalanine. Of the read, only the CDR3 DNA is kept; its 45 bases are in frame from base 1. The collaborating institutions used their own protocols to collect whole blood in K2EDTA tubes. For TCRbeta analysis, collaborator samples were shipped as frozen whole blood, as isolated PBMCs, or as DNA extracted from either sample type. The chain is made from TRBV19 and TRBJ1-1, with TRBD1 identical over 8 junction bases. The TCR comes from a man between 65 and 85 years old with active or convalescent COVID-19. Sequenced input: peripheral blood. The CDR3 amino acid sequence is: CASSRPGGRNTEAFF. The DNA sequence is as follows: TGTGCCAGTAGTAGGCCAGGGGGCAGGAACACTGAAGCTTTCTTT.